The rows below give T cell receptor beta chains drawn from one sample of a study of CD8+CD57+ T cells in acquired aplastic anemia. TCRdb reprocessed the reads with MiXCR, giving one entry per CDR3 protein. The data hold some 200,000 distinct CDR3 sequences, with more than 45% observed a single time. Sequenced: sorted CD4+, CD8+, or CD8+CD57+ T cells (not recorded which) from PBMCs. The source of these receptors is a human donor with aplastic anemia. Both conserved end residues are part of each CDR3. Each record gives: V gene, clone size, CDR3 protein. Not every row has a clone size; where given, it reads once, few, many or a size class.

TRBV29-1,NA,CSVGEVERVSYNEQFF
TRBV2,NA,CASGGQITGELFF
TRBV20-1,NA,CSAPGTEVPPQHF
TRBV4-3,once,CASRVDSYGYTF
TRBV25-1,many,CASRARGTSTDTQYF
TRBV11-1,NA,CASSLSEGTGANVLTF
TRBV12-3/TRBV12-4,many,CASSRSRDFPSDTQYF
TRBV24-1,NA,CATSEGGGGNTEAFF
TRBV24-1,NA,CAASPGQGPYEQHF
TRBV19,few,CATKGRDPPYEQYF
TRBV4-2,many,CASSQGWQGGRTEAFF
TRBV7-2,NA,CASSRGLDRSYEQYF
TRBV5-1,few,CASSFRMTGKNTGELFF
TRBV2,NA,CATAKLAGNEQFF
TRBV10-3,NA,CAISESKVVMTYETQYF
TRBV12-3/TRBV12-4,many,CASSPTEDQPQHF
TRBV11-3,many,CATTQGDAETQYF
TRBV10-3,NA,CAIRGQGLANYGYTF
TRBV19,once,CASSIGLENEQFF
TRBV11-2,many,CASSLRAQRETGELFF
TRBV6-1,many,CASRPATSPDTQYF
TRBV25-1,NA,CASRATGGVNQPQHF
TRBV24-1,few,CATSEGRATGANVLTF
TRBV20-1,many,CSASSGTGELFF
TRBV5-1,few,CASSPQVGDNSPLHF
TRBV24-1,NA,CAISAPSGGSTDTQYF
TRBV10-2,NA,CASSESPLSPKTQYF
TRBV28,NA,CASRELAGGPHEQYF
TRBV15,NA,CATGPDYYGYTF
TRBV5-4,many,CASSSYQVPRQETQYF
TRBV11-2,NA,CASSPERQGGGYTF
TRBV9,many,CASSRRTAPSTDTQYF
TRBV11-2,NA,CASSLDSGGIYEQYF
TRBV19,NA,CASSPEGGVTPLHF
TRBV24-1,many,CATAPQGRGYEQYF
TRBV25-1,many,CASSELEGRAGANVLTF
TRBV15,NA,CATSGGTRDSNEQFF
TRBV5-4,many,CASSAPGQGHEKLFF
TRBV24-1,NA,CATSDGAEEGEGYTF
TRBV6-5,NA,CASSYSARTGANVLTF
TRBV18,NA,CASSPPGKDNVEQYF
TRBV15,NA,CATSRGSAGGGDTQYF
TRBV10-1,few,CASSEGQGAGANVLTF
TRBV10-3,NA,CAITRDLTDTQYF
TRBV25-1,NA,CASSEFGPGSGNTIYF
TRBV10-1,few,CASRPGLAGNPTDTQYF
TRBV16,many,CASERDGSTDTQYF
TRBV10-3,NA,CASRTLEGLYEQYF
TRBV6-1,many,CASSPLGGVAFF